This T cell receptor (beta chain) was sequenced for a study of cytomegalovirus exposure and HLA in healthy donors. Study-level background: Samples from HLA-typed donors yielded approximately 80 million unique TCRs in an early data release. Findings of the study overall: According to reports, the classifier identified cytomegalovirus status with high specificity and sensitivity.

Use of 60 Vbeta and 13 Jbeta primers characterized the PCR. The assay was immunoSEQ multiplex PCR, and TCRdb's table has in-frame clones only and misses some. The sample consists of 95,000 to 150,000 clones, around 86% of them appearing once. Of note for this clone: Its antigen is undetermined.

V shed 3 bases and J shed 8 bases, with 13 bases lying between them. Germline V lookup: CDR1 MNHEY, CDR2 SVGAGI. The CDR3 totals 13 residues. This receptor was taken from a man younger than 40 in good health and CMV-seronegative. The chain employs TRBV6-5 and TRBJ1-2, with D possibly being TRBD1 (5 bases). Sequenced: PBMCs. CDR3 sequence (DNA): TGTGCCAGCAGTTATGCAGGGTCCCAGGGCTACACCTTC. Its protein product is CASSYAGSQGYTF.